A single sample is the source of the 21 T cell receptor beta chains below, sequenced in a study of shared clonotypes between healthy human individuals. The method was immunoSEQ multiplex PCR; TCRdb's version includes in-frame clones alone and lacks a portion of them. The table records around 1.1 million clones, roughly 80% of them present only once. The sequenced material came from memory CD4+ T cells from PBMCs. Described subset: CD45RA-negative fraction. The origin of the receptors is a man between 18 and 35 years old in good health. Some clones in this sample may be carry-over from other donors' samples.

This chain joins TRBV5-1 and TRBJ2-4; D remains ambiguous. This CDR3 spans 16 amino acids. Germline-derived CDR1 and CDR2 are SGHRS and YFSETQ. Trimming took off 0 bases at V and 0 bases at J, with 10 bases between the two ends. The CDR3 sequence is CASSLGDLLAKNIQYF. The DNA of the CDR3 is TGCGCCAGCAGCTTGGGAGACCTCTTAGCCAAAAACATTCAGTACTTC.

The rearrangement joins TRBV5-7 to TRBJ2-2; D is possibly TRBD1 or TRBD2 (6 bases each). TRBV5-7 carries the ORF label, with uncertain function. This CDR3 comprises 15 residues. V gave up 0 bases and J gave up 14 bases, with 20 bases separating them. The CDR3 DNA follows: TGTGCCAGCAGCTTGGCTTGGGAGAACACCGGGGGCCTGTTTTTT. Translated, it gives CASSLAWENTGGLFF.

With regard to this clone: It differs at one base from a far larger clone, so likely a read error. This sample includes further DNA sequences coding for the same CDR3. This rearrangement joins TRBV5-4 to TRBJ2-3; 13 positions match TRBD2. The V and J ends lost 3 bases and 2 bases, in that order; junction bases with no gene match: 3. Germline CDR1 SGHNT, CDR2 YYREEE (reference sequence). CDR3 length: 16 residues. CDR3 protein: CASSSGLAGVTDTQYF. CDR3 in DNA: TGTGCCAGCAGCTCCGGACTAGCGGGAGTCACAGATACGCAGTATTTT.

V gene TRBV7-2 combines with J gene TRBJ1-2, with 8 bases aligning to TRBD1. CDR1 is SGHTA, CDR2 FQGNSA, per germline. V gave up 4 bases and J gave up 5 bases; unmatched junction bases: 9. The CDR3 has 15 residues. The CDR3 DNA follows: TGTGCCAGCAGCTCACCGGACAGGGCTACGTATGGCTACACCTTC. It translates to CASSSPDRATYGYTF.

This clone was detected ten times or more. The rearrangement links TRBV2 to TRBJ2-7; 12 bases map to TRBD2. With 10 bases clipped from V and 7 bases from J, the junction kept 8 bases outside the gene matches. Per the germline V gene, CDR1 is SNHLY and CDR2 is FYNNEI. This CDR3 region has 13 residues. The CDR3 DNA reads as TGTGCCACGGGAGGCACTAGCGGGAGGGAGCAGTACTTC. Its translation: CATGGTSGREQYF. The variable domain in full, with the rest retrieved from reference TRBV2 and TRBJ2-7, is EPEVTQTPSHQVTQMGQEVILRCVPISNHLYFYWYRQILGQKVEFLVSFYNNEISEKSEIFDDQFSVERPDGSNFTLKIRSTKLEDSAMYFCATGGTSGREQYFGPGTRLTVT.

There are a few counts of this clone. V gene TRBV11-2 combines with J gene TRBJ1-1; 9 bases are shared with TRBD1. CDR3 length equals 16 residues. CDR1 is SGHAT, CDR2 FQNNGV, per germline. V gave up 5 bases and J gave up 1 base; unmatched junction bases: 8. DNA of the CDR3: TGTGCCAGCAGCCCCAGACAGGGGGGGTGGAACACTGAAGCTTTCTTT. Translating it yields CASSPRQGGWNTEAFF.

The rearrangement uses TRBV9 and TRBJ2-1; 12 nucleotides agree with TRBD2. Germline V gene data show CDR1 as SGDLS and CDR2 as YYNGEE. Losses at the gene ends were 6 bases for V and 8 bases for J; bases not matched to a gene: 6. The CDR3 is 14 amino acids. The CDR3 nucleotides read TGTGCCAGCACTCGGACTAGCGGGATACATGAGCAGTTCTTC. The encoded protein is CASTRTSGIHEQFF.

Points on this clone: A much larger clonotype is one base distant, so this may be a read error. This specimen includes other DNA sequences encoding the same CDR3. The genes are TRBV28 and TRBJ1-2; the D gene is possibly TRBD1 (6 bases). V shed 2 bases and J shed 4 bases, with 8 bases lying between them. This CDR3 region has 13 residues. Germline-derived CDR1 and CDR2 are MDHEN and SYDVKM. The CDR3 DNA follows: TGTGCCAGCAGTTTAAGGGGGGGCTATGGCTACACCTTC. It translates to CASSLRGGYGYTF.

Notes on this clone: One end of the junction varies from germline; a read error may be responsible. The V gene is TRBV29-1, the J gene TRBJ1-3; weak D call: TRBD1 (5 bases). Germline V gene data show CDR1 as SQVTM and CDR2 as ANQGSEA. The CDR3 is 14 residues long. In DNA, the CDR3 is TGCAGCGTTAATGTTGGGGGGACGGGAACCACCATATATTTT. This codes for CSVNVGGTGTTIYF.

The rearrangement links TRBV10-1 to TRBJ2-7; 8 nucleotides line up with TRBD1. The germline gives CDR1 WNHNN, CDR2 SYGVQD (reference sequence). The CDR3 has 16 residues. The ends lost 4 bases at V and 6 bases at J; junction bases unmatched: 14. The CDR3 here is CASSVTHRDRCCEQYF. The CDR3 nucleotides are TGCGCCAGCAGTGTGACCCATCGGGACAGGTGTTGCGAGCAGTACTTC.

This clone was recorded many times. The chain joins TRBV2 to TRBJ2-1, with 15 bases fitting TRBD2. This CDR3 has 17 amino acids. CDR1 and CDR2 from the germline V gene are SNHLY and FYNNEI. Trimming took 3 bases from V and 7 from J; bases not matched to a gene: 7. The CDR3 here is CASSEITGLAGGNEQFF. DNA of the CDR3: TGTGCCAGCAGTGAGATTACAGGACTAGCGGGAGGGAATGAGCAGTTCTTC.

The genes are TRBV6-1 and TRBJ1-3; TRBD1 matches 7 bases. The CDR3 has 15 amino acids. V trimming: 8 bases; J trimming: 5 bases; junction bases outside the gene matches: 12. The germline V gene has CDR1 MNHNS and CDR2 SASEGT. The CDR3, as DNA: TGTGCCAGCGTGCCTTCCGGACAGGCACGAAACACCATATATTTT. This encodes CASVPSGQARNTIYF.

J is TRBJ2-7 and V is TRBV5-1; unclear D gene. V gave up 5 bases and J gave up 1 base, with 13 bases separating them. CDR1 and CDR2 from the germline V gene are SGHRS and YFSETQ. CDR3 length: 14 amino acids. The CDR3 region is CASRFSDASYEQYF. CDR3 coding DNA: TGCGCCAGCAGATTTTCGGACGCATCCTACGAGCAGTACTTC.

V and J are TRBV7-9 and TRBJ2-3, with D tentatively TRBD1 or TRBD2 (7 bases each). Germline V gives CDR1 SEHNR, CDR2 FQNEAQ (reference sequence). The CDR3 spans 17 residues. Trimming removed 7 bases from V and 3 bases from J, with 23 bases in between. DNA for the CDR3: TGTGCCAGCATCGGACAGGTAGCGGAGGGGGGGACAGATACGCAGTATTTT. This codes for CASIGQVAEGGTDTQYF. The whole variable domain, remainder taken from reference TRBV7-9 and TRBJ2-3, is DTGVSQNPRHKITKRGQNVTFRCDPISEHNRLYWYRQTLGQGPEFLTYFQNEAQLEKSRLLSDRFSAERPKGSFSTLEIQRTEQGDSAMYLCASIGQVAEGGTDTQYFGPGTRLTVL.

This chain uses TRBV10-3 with TRBJ2-1; TRBD2 matches 10 bases. V shed 2 bases and J 5 bases; nucleotides not matched to a gene: 3. The CDR3 is 15 residues long. Germline lookup yields CDR1 ENHRY and CDR2 SYGVKD. In DNA, the CDR3 is TGTGCCATCAGTGAGACTAGCGGGGCTAACAATGAGCAGTTCTTC. Translating it yields CAISETSGANNEQFF.

This clone came up many times. The V call is TRBV7-2, the J call TRBJ2-3; TRBD2 matches 7 bases. CDR1 and CDR2 (germline): SGHTA, FQGNSA. The V gene end was trimmed by 1 base and the J gene end by 0 bases; junction bases not matched to a gene: 4. This CDR3 is built from 16 residues. The CDR3 sequence: CASSLERGISTDTQYF. CDR3 DNA sequence: TGTGCCAGCAGCTTAGAGCGGGGAATTAGCACAGATACGCAGTATTTT.

The gene calls are TRBV19 and TRBJ2-2; possible D gene TRBD1, 5 bases. V lost 2 bases and J 7 bases, leaving 11 bases between the germline ends. The CDR3 totals 14 residues. Germline CDR1 LNHDA, CDR2 SQIVND (reference sequence). The CDR3 nucleotides are TGTGCCAGTAGTATAACCAGGGTGGTCGGGGAGCTGTTTTTT. Encoded protein: CASSITRVVGELFF.

This chain uses TRBV4-1 with TRBJ2-5, with 8 bases lining up with TRBD2. CDR3 size: 16 residues. V was clipped by 0 bases and J by 11 bases; unmatched bases: 14. The germline CDR1 and CDR2 sequences are MGHRA and YSYEKL. The CDR3 loop reads CASSQDWASGLSRQYF. The DNA for the CDR3 is TGCGCCAGCAGCCAAGATTGGGCTAGCGGGCTAAGTAGGCAGTACTTC.

The rearrangement links TRBV2 to TRBJ2-7, with 7 positions matching TRBD1. The CDR3 spans 15 residues. Germline CDR1 is SNHLY and CDR2 is FYNNEI. V was pared by 5 bases and J by 0 bases, with 7 bases of the junction left unmatched. CDR3 sequence: CASSTSGTVSYEQYF. CDR3 sequence (DNA): TGTGCCAGCAGTACCTCGGGGACAGTCTCCTACGAGCAGTACTTC. The whole variable domain, filled in from reference TRBV2 and TRBJ2-7, reads EPEVTQTPSHQVTQMGQEVILRCVPISNHLYFYWYRQILGQKVEFLVSFYNNEISEKSEIFDDQFSVERPDGSNFTLKIRSTKLEDSAMYFCASSTSGTVSYEQYFGPGTRLTVT.

The chain links TRBV20-1 to TRBJ1-2; D not certain. CDR1 and CDR2 (germline): DFQATT, SNEGSKA (reference sequence). V was clipped by 4 bases and J by 7 bases, with 10 bases between them. CDR3 size: 11 residues. CDR3 protein: CSAISDRGYTF. CDR3 coding DNA: TGCAGTGCTATATCAGACCGTGGCTACACCTTC.

The chain combines TRBV7-9 with TRBJ2-3; D remains ambiguous. The CDR3 spans 15 residues. Germline V CDR1 and CDR2: SEHNR, FQNEAQ (reference sequence). Trimming removed 1 base from V and 0 bases from J, with 8 bases in between. The CDR3 DNA follows: TGTGCCAGCAGCTTAGTCTCAACTAGCACAGATACGCAGTATTTT. Amino acids: CASSLVSTSTDTQYF.